A single sample is the source of the 27 T cell receptor beta chains below, sequenced in a study of cytomegalovirus exposure and HLA in healthy donors. It was with 60 Vbeta and 13 Jbeta primers that the PCR ran. This table comes from immunoSEQ multiplex PCR, and its TCRdb copy is limited to in-frame clones, with some not included. The data show around 95,000 clones, over 65% seen once. Sequenced material: PBMCs. These receptors came from a male donor in good health and CMV-seronegative.

CDR3 region: CASSPTSGSSYEQYF. The CDR3 DNA sequence: TGTGCCAGCAGCCCAACTAGCGGGAGTTCTTACGAGCAGTACTTC. The chain joins TRBV7-2 to TRBJ2-7; TRBD2 matches at 11 bases. Looked up from germline, CDR1 is SGHTA and CDR2 is FQGNSA. Losses at the gene ends were 5 bases for V and 4 bases for J; bases not matched to a gene: 7. The CDR3 runs to 15 residues.

The V call is TRBV7-2, the J call TRBJ2-7; possible D gene TRBD2, 5 bases. The germline gives CDR1 SGHTA, CDR2 FQGNSA. V lost 5 bases to trimming and J lost 6 bases, with 17 bases between them. This CDR3 is 14 amino acids long. This CDR3 is CASSRGPGTFEQYF. In DNA, the CDR3 is TGTGCCAGCAGCCGCGGGCCCGGTACGTTCGAGCAGTACTTC. Full variable domain (outside the CDR3, taken from reference TRBV7-2 and TRBJ2-7): GAGVSQSPSNKVTEKGKDVELRCDPISGHTALYWYRQSLGQGLEFLIYFQGNSAPDKSGLPSDRFSAERTGGSVSTLTIQRTQQEDSAVYLCASSRGPGTFEQYFGPGTRLTVT.

The V and J genes are TRBV9 and TRBJ1-3; the D is unclear. The CDR3 spans 15 residues. Trimming stripped 0 bases from V and 3 bases from J, with 10 bases between. Germline V gives CDR1 SGDLS, CDR2 YYNGEE. CDR3 nucleotides: TGTGCCAGCAGCGTAGTAGGAGGTAATGGAAACACCATATATTTT. Translation: CASSVVGGNGNTIYF.

The J gene is TRBJ2-3, the V gene TRBV5-1; the D gene is possibly TRBD1 (6 bases). The V gene lost 4 bases and the J gene lost 5 bases, with 20 bases spanning the gap. This CDR3 is 16 amino acids long. CDR1 and CDR2 (germline): SGHRS, YFSETQ. CDR3 nucleotide sequence: TGCGCCAGCAGCCATCACCACTTACAGGGTAAAGATACGCAGTATTTT. Translated, it gives CASSHHHLQGKDTQYF. The entire variable domain, with the rest obtained from reference TRBV5-1 and TRBJ2-3, is as follows: KAGVTQTPRYLIKTRGQQVTLSCSPISGHRSVSWYQQTPGQGLQFLFEYFSETQRNKGNFPGRFSGRQFSNSRSEMNVSTLELGDSALYLCASSHHHLQGKDTQYFGPGTRLTVL.

This clone occurred a few times. This chain links TRBV10-3 with TRBJ1-2, with TRBD1 as a possible D gene (6 bases). Germline CDR1 reads ENHRY; CDR2 reads SYGVKD. CDR3 length equals 16 residues. V lost 3 bases to trimming and J lost 4 bases, with 18 bases between them. Here the CDR3 DNA reads TGTGCCATCAGTGATGAGGGGGGGCGGCGAGTCTATGGCTACACCTTC. It translates to CAISDEGGRRVYGYTF.

This clone came up once. V and J are TRBV27 and TRBJ1-2; D ambiguous. CDR3 length: 16 amino acids. The ends were cut back, 2 bases at V and 4 bases at J, with 17 bases in the middle. CDR1 and CDR2 (germline): MNHEY, SMNVEV (reference sequence). The CDR3 here is CASSLPLRARGYGYTF. For the CDR3, the DNA is TGTGCCAGCAGTTTACCCCTAAGGGCACGGGGCTATGGCTACACCTTC.

V gene TRBV25-1 combines with J gene TRBJ1-2; TRBD1 matches at 7 bases. The CDR3 is 15 amino acids. The germline CDR1 and CDR2 sequences are MGHDK and SYGVNS. V lost 2 bases to trimming and J lost 3 bases; unmatched junction nucleotides: 6. The DNA of the CDR3 is TGTGCCAGCAGTGAAGGGGGCAGGGGGGACTATGGCTACACCTTC. Its translation: CASSEGGRGDYGYTF.

CDR3 residues: CASSLDTGTGKYEQYF. Here the CDR3 DNA reads TGCGCCAGCAGCTTGGACACCGGGACAGGAAAATACGAGCAGTACTTC. The rearrangement joins TRBV5-1 to TRBJ2-7, with 8 bases matching TRBD1. CDR1 is SGHRS and CDR2 is YFSETQ in the germline V gene. V lost 0 bases, J lost 4 bases, and 9 bases stayed unmatched. The CDR3 runs to 16 residues.

The rearrangement links TRBV5-1 to TRBJ1-1, with unresolved D. V was trimmed by 1 base and J by 0 bases, leaving 4 bases between them. Germline values: CDR1 SGHRS, CDR2 YFSETQ. CDR3 length: 13 amino acids. CDR3 coding DNA: TGCGCCAGCAGCTTGACTGTGAACACTGAAGCTTTCTTT. This translates into CASSLTVNTEAFF.

The V and J genes are TRBV6-4 and TRBJ2-3; a possible D gene is TRBD2 (6 bases). V was pared by 3 bases and J by 1 base, with 11 bases between. Per the germline V gene, CDR1 is MRHNA and CDR2 is SNTAGT. The CDR3 contains 15 residues. CDR3 region: CASSEGSSGTDTQYF. CDR3 coding DNA: TGTGCCAGCAGTGAGGGGTCTAGCGGCACAGATACGCAGTATTTT.

The V call is TRBV28, the J call TRBJ1-1; 9 bases are shared with TRBD1. The CDR3 length is 15 residues. Germline loops: CDR1 MDHEN, CDR2 SYDVKM. With 1 base clipped from V and 9 bases from J, the junction kept 9 bases outside the gene matches. The CDR3 sequence: CASSLSGSGTGQAFF. Here the CDR3 DNA reads TGTGCCAGCAGTTTATCAGGGTCGGGGACAGGGCAAGCTTTCTTT.

The chain recombines TRBV7-8 with TRBJ2-3; 10 positions agree with TRBD1. Germline V CDR1 and CDR2: SGHVS, FQNEAQ. V shed 1 base, J shed 7 bases, and the junction held 8 bases outside the gene matches. The CDR3 totals 16 residues. CDR3: CASSLVRGQGRHTQYF. The DNA of the CDR3 is TGTGCCAGCAGCTTAGTGAGGGGACAGGGGAGGCATACGCAGTATTTT. The whole variable domain, remainder taken from reference TRBV7-8 and TRBJ2-3, is GAGVSQSPRYKVAKRGQDVALRCDPISGHVSLFWYQQALGQGPEFLTYFQNEAQLDKSGLPSDRFFAERPEGSVSTLKIQRTQQEDSAVYLCASSLVRGQGRHTQYFGPGTRLTVL.

This chain joins TRBV19 and TRBJ1-2; unclear D gene. V lost 3 bases to trimming and J lost 7 bases, with 15 bases between them. The CDR3 consists of 14 residues. Germline CDR1 reads LNHDA; CDR2 reads SQIVND (reference sequence). The CDR3: CASSMGRDVGGYTF. The CDR3 nucleotides are TGTGCCAGTAGTATGGGGAGGGATGTTGGTGGCTACACCTTC.

The chain joins TRBV4-3 to TRBJ2-7; D remains ambiguous. Germline-derived CDR1 and CDR2 are LGHNA and YSLEER. The CDR3 is 16 residues long. V lost 0 bases and J 0 bases, leaving 12 bases between the germline ends. CDR3 region: CASSQDLVTSSYEQYF. The CDR3 DNA reads TGCGCCAGCAGCCAAGATTTAGTAACGAGCTCCTACGAGCAGTACTTC.

The chain carries TRBV19 and TRBJ1-5; no definite D call. The CDR3 spans 15 residues. V was shortened by 4 bases and J by 3 bases, with 13 bases between the two germline ends. CDR1 is LNHDA and CDR2 is SQIVND in the germline V gene (reference sequence). The CDR3 bases are TGTGCCAGTAGTACCCTCAGGACTTCCAATCAGCCCCAGCATTTT. Translated: CASSTLRTSNQPQHF.

The rearrangement uses TRBV18 and TRBJ1-1, with D perhaps TRBD1 (6 bases). The CDR3 length is 14 residues. Germline assignment: CDR1 KGHSH and CDR2 LQKENI. V gave up 0 bases and J gave up 7 bases, with 12 bases separating them. The CDR3 bases are TGTGCCAGCTCACCACCGCGGGGGGGCAGTGAAGCTTTCTTT. Residues: CASSPPRGGSEAFF.

The gene calls are TRBV7-9 and TRBJ2-1, with TRBD2 matching 10 bases. The trim removed 3 bases at V and 8 bases at J, leaving 7 bases unmatched. Germline V lookup: CDR1 SEHNR, CDR2 FQNEAQ (reference sequence). The CDR3 runs to 15 residues. CDR3 loop: CASSLRGLALDEQFF. The CDR3 DNA reads as TGTGCCAGCAGCTTGCGGGGACTAGCGTTGGATGAGCAGTTCTTC.

This chain links TRBV14 with TRBJ2-7, with 8 nucleotides matching TRBD2. Germline CDR1 reads SGHDN; CDR2 reads FVKESK. The CDR3 spans 15 residues. V lost 0 bases to trimming and J lost 7 bases; unmatched junction nucleotides: 8. The CDR3 reads CASSQEAGVGREQYF. The CDR3, as DNA: TGTGCCAGCAGCCAAGAAGCGGGAGTCGGGAGGGAGCAGTACTTC.

The chain has TRBV9 and TRBJ2-7; no clear D gene. The V gene's germline CDR1 is SGDLS and CDR2 YYNGEE. The germline V and J ends were trimmed by 3 bases and 7 bases, with 14 bases remaining between them. CDR3 size: 13 residues. Here the CDR3 reads CASSAHGPTEQYF. CDR3 bases: TGTGCCAGCAGCGCTCATGGCCCGACAGAGCAGTACTTC.

A few counts support this clone. The sample contains more than one DNA sequence encoding this CDR3. The V gene is TRBV5-1, the J gene TRBJ1-1; 7 bases match TRBD1. J lost 1 base, V lost 0 bases, and 0 bases had no gene match. Germline CDR1 SGHRS, CDR2 YFSETQ. The length of the CDR3 is 14 residues. The CDR3 protein is CASSLDRGNTEAFF. CDR3 coding DNA: TGCGCCAGCAGCTTGGACAGGGGGAACACTGAAGCTTTCTTT.

This clone has only a few counts. The V gene is TRBV6-5, the J gene TRBJ1-6; TRBD1 agrees at 7 bases. The CDR3 length is 13 residues. Germline V gives CDR1 MNHEY, CDR2 SVGAGI. After removal of 8 bases from V and 8 bases from J, the junction contained 6 bases not matched to a gene. The DNA of the CDR3 is TGTGCCAGCTCTCGCAGGGGGGATTCACCCCTCCACTTT. It yields the protein CASSRRGDSPLHF.

J is TRBJ2-3 and V is TRBV7-3; tentatively, D is TRBD1 (6 bases). With 1 base removed from V and 2 bases from J, the gap between germline ends came to 13 bases. Germline CDR1 SGHTA, CDR2 FQGTGA. The CDR3 spans 16 residues. The CDR3 spells CASSLMAGANTDTQYF. CDR3 bases: TGTGCCAGCAGCTTAATGGCAGGGGCTAACACAGATACGCAGTATTTT.

This chain joins TRBV30 and TRBJ2-3; D gene unclear. V was pared by 5 bases and J by 10 bases, with 10 bases between. The germline gives CDR1 GTSNPN, CDR2 SVGIG (reference sequence). The CDR3 loop spans 10 amino acids. The CDR3 loop is CAWGTHAQYF. CDR3 nucleotides: TGTGCCTGGGGCACCCATGCGCAGTATTTT.

The gene calls are TRBV5-4 and TRBJ2-7; TRBD1 is a possible D gene (6 bases). The CDR3 covers 13 residues. V was shortened by 4 bases and J by 3 bases, with 11 bases between the two germline ends. The germline V gene has CDR1 SGHNT and CDR2 YYREEE (reference sequence). The CDR3 loop reads CASSTTGNYEQYF. The CDR3 nucleotides are TGTGCCAGCAGCACAACAGGGAACTACGAGCAGTACTTC. The whole variable domain, remainder taken from reference TRBV5-4 and TRBJ2-7, is ETGVTQSPTHLIKTRGQQVTLRCSSQSGHNTVSWYQQALGQGPQFIFQYYREEENGRGNFPPRFSGLQFPNYSSELNVNALELDDSALYLCASSTTGNYEQYFGPGTRLTVT.

This clone was seen a few times. The gene calls are TRBV6-1 and TRBJ1-2; perhaps TRBD1 as D (5 bases). Deletions cut 4 bases from V and 0 bases from J, with 9 bases between. This CDR3 region has 14 residues. Germline V CDR1 and CDR2: MNHNS, SASEGT. The CDR3 spells CASSGQGTNYGYTF. In DNA, the CDR3 is TGTGCCAGCAGTGGCCAGGGAACTAACTATGGCTACACCTTC.

A remark on this clone: A junction end diverges from the germline sequence, so it may reflect a read error. The CDR3 loop is CASSLDRGGEQFF. In nucleotides, the CDR3 is TGTGCTAGCAGCTTAGACAGGGGAGGTGAGCAGTTCTTC. The chain joins TRBV7-7 to TRBJ2-1, with 8 bases identical to TRBD1. Per germline, CDR1 SSHAT and CDR2 FNYEAQ (reference sequence). The CDR3 is 13 amino acids.

The gene calls are TRBV6-1 and TRBJ2-2, with 7 positions matching TRBD1. The CDR3 sequence is 13 residues long. Looked up from germline, CDR1 is MNHNS and CDR2 is SASEGT. V lost 8 bases and J lost 5; bases outside the gene matches: 5. The CDR3 loop reads CASPTGWTGELFF. CDR3 DNA: TGTGCCAGCCCGACAGGGTGGACCGGGGAGCTGTTTTTT.